These T cell receptor beta chains were read from a single sample in a study of blood T cell repertoires in COVID-19. Libraries were prepared by immunoSEQ multiplex PCR; TCRdb keeps only in-frame clonotypes and omits some of them. The sample shows about 350,000 clones, about 90% of them seen only once. Input material: PBMCs or T cells enriched from blood (not recorded which). The receptor source for this set is a woman in her 30s who had recovered from COVID-19. CDR3s include the opening cysteine and the closing phenylalanine or tryptophan. D genes are given only for firm matches. Part of the rows lack a size; the others show once, few, many or a class for expanded clones.

TRBV28	TRBJ1-6	-	-	16	CASSLGQGRYNSPLHF	TGTGCCAGCAGTTTAGGGCAGGGGCGCTATAATTCACCCCTCCACTTT
TRBV6-2/TRBV6-3	TRBJ2-5	-	TRBD1	14	CASSPGGSPETQYF	TGTGCCAGCAGTCCAGGGGGCAGCCCGGAGACCCAGTACTTC
TRBV4-1	TRBJ2-3	-	TRBD2	14	CASSRGLAGDTQYF	TGCGCCAGCAGCCGGGGACTAGCGGGGGATACGCAGTATTTT
TRBV23-1	TRBJ2-6	once	TRBD1	17	CASKNRGRRSGANVLTF	TGCGCCAGCAAAAACAGGGGGCGACGGTCTGGGGCCAACGTCCTGACTTTC
TRBV11-1	TRBJ2-7	-	-	12	CASSRGNDEQYF	TGTGCCAGCAGCCGAGGGAATGACGAGCAGTACTTC
TRBV5-5	TRBJ1-2	-	TRBD1	18	CASDTTGTGGMGGYGYTF	TGTGCCAGCGACACCACCGGGACAGGGGGCATGGGTGGCTATGGCTACACCTTC
TRBV7-2	TRBJ2-3	-	TRBD2	17	CASSPWLAGGPADTQYF	TGTGCCAGCAGCCCTTGGCTAGCGGGGGGCCCCGCAGATACGCAGTATTTT
TRBV30	TRBJ1-2	-	TRBD1	14	CAWTDWDRYYGYTF	TGTGCCTGGACCGACTGGGACAGATACTATGGCTACACCTTC
TRBV18	TRBJ1-1	-	-	14	CASSLEAGNTEAFF	TGTGCCAGCTCGTTAGAAGCAGGGAACACTGAAGCTTTCTTT
TRBV5-5	TRBJ1-3	-	TRBD1	16	CASSLGTGDSGNTIYF	TGTGCCAGCAGCTTGGGGACAGGAGACTCTGGAAACACCATATATTTT
TRBV4-2	TRBJ2-7	once	-	14	CASSLNPRASEQYF	TGTGCCAGCAGCCTGAACCCGAGGGCCTCCGAGCAGTACTTC
TRBV27	TRBJ1-5	few	-	14	CASRLHRESQPQHF	TGTGCCAGCAGACTTCACAGGGAGAGCCAGCCCCAGCATTTT
TRBV4-3	TRBJ1-6	-	-	13	CASSLEVGSPLHF	TGCGCCAGCAGCCTGGAGGTCGGTTCACCCCTCCACTTT
TRBV6-6	TRBJ1-1	-	TRBD1	13	CASSLTGATEAFF	TGTGCCAGCAGCCTGACAGGGGCAACTGAAGCTTTCTTT
TRBV19	TRBJ2-5	-	-	12	CASRGLRETQYF	TGTGCCAGTAGGGGGCTCCGGGAGACCCAGTACTTC
TRBV7-2	TRBJ1-5	-	-	14	CASSQYYSNQPQHF	TGTGCCAGCAGCCAGTACTATAGCAATCAGCCCCAGCATTTT
TRBV6-1	TRBJ2-5	-	TRBD2	14	CASSEGAGGETQYF	TGTGCCAGCAGTGAAGGTGCGGGGGGGGAGACCCAGTACTTC
TRBV11-2	TRBJ2-7	once	-	13	CASSRTGFYEQYF	TGTGCCAGCAGCCGGACGGGATTCTACGAGCAGTACTTC
TRBV5-1	TRBJ1-1	-	-	14	CASSLERANTEAFF	TGCGCCAGCAGCTTGGAGAGGGCGAACACTGAAGCTTTCTTT
TRBV3-1/TRBV3-2	TRBJ2-5	-	-	13	CASSPGQWGTQYF	TGTGCCAGCAGCCCCGGACAGTGGGGGACCCAGTACTTC
TRBV9	TRBJ1-2	-	-	15	CASSVKAGPFYGYTF	TGTGCCAGCAGCGTGAAAGCGGGACCCTTCTATGGCTACACCTTC
TRBV6-2/TRBV6-3	TRBJ2-3	-	-	15	CASSYPLRGTDTQYF	TGTGCCAGCAGTTACCCTTTAAGGGGGACAGATACGCAGTATTTT
TRBV14	TRBJ2-5	-	TRBD2	13	CASSRGLGETQYF	TGTGCCAGCAGCCGCGGACTAGGGGAGACCCAGTACTTC
TRBV4-3	TRBJ1-4	-	TRBD1	18	CASSHSSNRGRGDEKLFF	TGCGCCAGCAGCCATTCCTCGAACAGGGGGCGAGGAGATGAAAAACTGTTTTTT
TRBV20-1	TRBJ2-5	-	-	11	CSPEREETQYF	TGCAGTCCCGAACGGGAGGAGACCCAGTACTTC
TRBV4-3	TRBJ2-7	-	TRBD1	15	CASSQDQGANYEQYF	TGCGCCAGCAGCCAAGATCAGGGGGCGAACTACGAGCAGTACTTC
TRBV27	TRBJ1-2	-	-	14	CATARDGLSYGYTF	TGTGCCACTGCACGAGACGGACTCTCCTATGGCTACACCTTC
TRBV28	TRBJ1-5	once	TRBD1	16	CASSFRQGLGNQPQHF	TGTGCCAGCAGTTTCCGACAGGGACTTGGCAATCAGCCCCAGCATTTT